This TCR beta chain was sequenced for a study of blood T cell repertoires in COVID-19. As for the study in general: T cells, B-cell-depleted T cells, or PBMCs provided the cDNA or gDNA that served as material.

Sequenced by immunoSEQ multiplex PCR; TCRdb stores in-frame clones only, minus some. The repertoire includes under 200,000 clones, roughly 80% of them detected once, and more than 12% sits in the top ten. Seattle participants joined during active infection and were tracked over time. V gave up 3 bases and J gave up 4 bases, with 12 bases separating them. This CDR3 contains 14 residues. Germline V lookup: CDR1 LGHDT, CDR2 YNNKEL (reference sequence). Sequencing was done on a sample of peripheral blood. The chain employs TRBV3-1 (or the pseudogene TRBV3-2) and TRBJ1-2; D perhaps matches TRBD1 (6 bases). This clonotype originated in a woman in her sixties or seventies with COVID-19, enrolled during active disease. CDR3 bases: TGTGCCAGCAGCCACCACAGGGTTCCCTATGGCTACACCTTC. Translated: CASSHHRVPYGYTF.